Sequencing of this TCR beta chain was carried out in a study of blood T cell repertoires in COVID-19. Study-level information: Sources were T cells, B-cell-depleted T cells, or PBMCs; the material itself was cDNA or gDNA.

This clone has a single count. In the study's own analysis: Amplification with reference gene primers provided the estimates of nucleated cell counts. Here immunoSEQ multiplex PCR was the method, and the copy in TCRdb shows in-frame clones only, minus some. The D gene and trimming were derived from the DNA, and the V and J assignments and clone size from that table. Seen here are 80,000 to 130,000 clones, 88% observed once, and the top ten hold around 6.5%. This receptor was obtained from a woman aged 55-70 years with acute or convalescent COVID-19. Sequencing was done on a sample of peripheral blood.

In nucleotides, the CDR3 is TGTGCCAGCAGCTTAAGCGGGGCTAGCGGACGCAATGAGCAGTTCTTC. Its translation: CASSLSGASGRNEQFF. The chain couples TRBV11-2 to TRBJ2-1; 7 bases line up with TRBD2. Germline V gene sequence: CDR1 SGHAT, CDR2 FQNNGV. This CDR3 has 16 residues. Trimming removed 2 bases from V and 6 bases from J; junction bases left unmatched: 10.